The 10 T cell receptor beta chains below all came from one sample that was sequenced in a study of T cell clonotyping in hematopoietic cell transplantation. Some clones are missing from TCRdb's copy, which holds only in-frame ones; the method was immunoSEQ multiplex PCR. The sample includes tens of thousands of clones, 90% to 97% of them seen just once. Time point: recipient sample about 28 days before transplant, after cytoreduction. The sequences come from peripheral blood mononuclear cells, collected before stem cell transplant. The receptors stem from a woman between 50 and 59 years old with acute myeloid leukemia. Some clones in this sample may be carry-over from other donors' samples.

This sequence joins TRBV6-5 and TRBJ2-5; weak D call: TRBD2 (6 bases). There are 15 residues in the CDR3. Deletions cut 0 bases from V and 2 bases from J, with 10 bases between. Germline CDR1 is MNHEY and CDR2 is SVGAGI. The CDR3 sequence: CASSYSRGTQETQYF. CDR3 in DNA: TGTGCCAGCAGTTACTCTCGGGGGACTCAAGAGACCCAGTACTTC.

The gene calls are TRBV27 and TRBJ1-5, with a possible D match to TRBD1 (5 bases). V gave up 6 bases and J gave up 0 bases, with 12 bases separating them. Per germline, CDR1 MNHEY and CDR2 SMNVEV (reference sequence). This CDR3 contains 15 residues. The CDR3 sequence: CASSSRQYSNQPQHF. The CDR3 nucleotides read TGTGCCAGCAGCTCCCGACAGTATAGCAATCAGCCCCAGCATTTT.

This rearrangement joins TRBV19 to TRBJ2-4; 8 bases map to TRBD2. Germline V gene data show CDR1 as LNHDA and CDR2 as SQIVND (reference sequence). The CDR3 is 19 amino acids. V was pared by 4 bases and J by 0 bases, with 14 bases of the junction left unmatched. CDR3 loop: CASSSGGSERVRAKNIQYF. The CDR3 DNA follows: TGTGCCAGTAGTAGCGGGGGGTCAGAGAGGGTGCGAGCCAAAAACATTCAGTACTTC.

The chain combines TRBV10-3 with TRBJ2-7; D may be TRBD2 (7 bases). The CDR3 is 14 residues long. Trimming left V 6 bases short and J 4 bases short, with 16 bases between. The V gene's germline CDR1 is ENHRY and CDR2 SYGVKD. In nucleotides, the CDR3 is TGTGCCATCAGGGGGGCTAGCGGAGATTACGAGCAGTACTTC. It yields the protein CAIRGASGDYEQYF.

V gene TRBV30 combines with J gene TRBJ2-3; 10 nucleotides align to TRBD2. CDR1 is GTSNPN and CDR2 is SVGIG in the germline V gene (reference sequence). After removal of 3 bases from V and 1 base from J, the junction contained 4 bases not matched to a gene. The CDR3 extends over 15 amino acids. The CDR3 reads CAWSDGLAGTDTQYF. In DNA, the CDR3 is TGTGCCTGGAGCGATGGACTAGCGGGCACAGATACGCAGTATTTT.

The genes are TRBV7-9 and TRBJ2-1; possibly TRBD2 for D (5 bases). The length of the CDR3 is 15 residues. V was pared by 2 bases and J by 6 bases, with 14 bases between. Germline CDR1 is SEHNR and CDR2 is FQNEAQ (reference sequence). The CDR3 loop is CASSLPASFFNEQFF. The CDR3 DNA follows: TGTGCCAGCAGCTTACCGGCTAGCTTCTTCAATGAGCAGTTCTTC.

DNA for the CDR3: TGTGCCAGCGGAACCGGGACTAGGGAACAAGAGACCCAGTACTTC. Translation gives CASGTGTREQETQYF. This chain links TRBV7-6 with TRBJ2-5; TRBD2 agrees at 8 bases. This CDR3 is 15 amino acids long. Germline-derived CDR1 and CDR2 are SGHVS and FNYEAQ. Trimming at V came to 8 bases and at J to 2 bases, leaving 10 bases not matched to a gene.

The chain combines TRBV11-2 with TRBJ2-2, with 9 nucleotides matching TRBD2. The CDR3 runs 17 residues. Losses at the gene ends were 6 bases for V and 1 base for J; bases not matched to a gene: 9. Per germline, CDR1 SGHAT and CDR2 FQNNGV. This CDR3 reads CASSLTGAGGNTGELFF. CDR3 DNA sequence: TGTGCCAGCAGTCTAACGGGAGCGGGAGGGAACACCGGGGAGCTGTTTTTT. The whole variable domain, remainder taken from reference TRBV11-2 and TRBJ2-2, is EAGVAQSPRYKIIEKRQSVAFWCNPISGHATLYWYQQILGQGPKLLIQFQNNGVVDDSQLPKDRFSAERLKGVDSTLKIQPAKLEDSAVYLCASSLTGAGGNTGELFFGEGSRLTVL.

V and J are TRBV27 and TRBJ1-1, with 9 bases lining up with TRBD1. The CDR3 has 14 residues. Trimming removed 5 bases from V and 7 bases from J; junction bases left unmatched: 8. Germline V gene sequence: CDR1 MNHEY, CDR2 SMNVEV (reference sequence). The CDR3 DNA sequence: TGTGCCAGCAGTCACCAACAGGGGGCGGTTGAAGCTTTCTTT. As protein: CASSHQQGAVEAFF.

The J gene is TRBJ1-6, the V gene TRBV6-1; maybe TRBD1 (5 bases). The CDR3 is made up of 16 amino acids. V dropped 2 bases and J dropped 6 bases, with 14 bases sitting between them. Germline CDR1 MNHNS, CDR2 SASEGT. The CDR3 loop is CASSELAGRSNSPLHF. The CDR3 bases are TGTGCCAGCAGTGAATTGGCAGGGCGAAGTAATTCACCCCTCCACTTT.